This T cell receptor (beta chain) was captured in a study of CD8+ T cells in alopecia areata. General study findings and limits: Compared with normal scalp, lesional scalp had higher clonality and more expanded CD8+ clones. TCR sharing across patients was less clear than in mice, possibly HLA-related.

Of note for this clone: Antigen specificity is unknown.

Sequencing relied on a cDNA template that was reverse transcribed from extracted RNA. TCRdb keeps only in-frame clones here, not all; method: immunoSEQ multiplex PCR. This sample has around 190,000 clones; approximately 60% occur once, and the top ten carry around 5%. Germline CDR1 reads SGHNT; CDR2 reads YYREEE (reference sequence). This CDR3 spans 13 amino acids. Trimming took 2 bases from V and 5 from J; bases not matched to a gene: 1. The V call is TRBV5-4, the J call TRBJ2-1; TRBD2 aligns across 7 bases. The sequence was obtained from a human donor in good health. Sample: CD8+ T cells sorted from blood. The CDR3 DNA reads as TGTGCCAGCAGCTTCGCGGGGGACAATGAGCAGTTCTTC. The encoded protein is CASSFAGDNEQFF.